Described below is a single T cell receptor (beta chain) sequence and its context. There is no known antigen for this receptor. This specimen comes from a study of CXCR3-negative and CXCR3-positive naive CD8 T cells (dated by TCRdb to about 2019). About the full investigation: Approximately 140 million TRB reads were obtained in total, roughly 1.5 +/- 0.3 million reads per library. Diversity and physicochemical repertoire analyses were performed on around 10 donors pooled from two independent experiments. For the TRBV-TRBJ cluster analysis, the naive subsets came from roughly 5 donors, while the memory cells came from 3 donors.

This sample was sequenced with a NextSeq 550. The Human TCR Profiling Kit (MiLaboratory) was used to make UMI-labeled 5' RACE TRB cDNA libraries. cDNA synthesis used the entire amount of extracted RNA, and PCR amplification then used the entire amount of cDNA produced. Libraries were prepared in parallel using an identical number of PCR cycles. In the authors' own workflow: With a requirement of at least two reads per UMI, MIGEC and MiXCR extracted about 50,000 +/- 10,000 unique UMI-labeled TRB cDNA molecules per library. Each library averaged roughly 40,000 +/- 10,000 functional in-frame TRB CDR3 nucleotide clonotypes without stop codons. Diversity metrics, including normalized Shannon-Wiener and Chao1, were computed in VDJtools after downsampling to 5000 UMI-labeled TRB molecules per sample. VDJtools was used to calculate clonotype-size-weighted physicochemical properties of the central five CDR3 residues, namely interaction energy, strength, volume and Kidera factor 4. Following TCRdb reprocessing, every CDR3 protein sequence forms one entry, and DNA is not provided. The V and J calls come from TCRdb's annotation, not from the publication. This sample's listing comprises around 60,000 distinct CDR3 sequences. The top ten hold less than 0.85% of the sample.

For every CD8+ T cell subset, 250,000 to 300,000 cells were flow-sorted straight into RLT lysis buffer, and each subset was sorted in triplicate. To exclude memory contaminants, naive CD8+ T cells were stringently defined as CD45RO-CCR7+CD27+CD95-. Standard density gradient centrifugation was used to isolate peripheral blood mononuclear cells from buffy coats. Naive CXCR3-negative and CXCR3-positive CD8+ T cells were flow-sorted using a FACSAria III. An RNeasy Mini Kit was used to extract total RNA from the sorted cells. Points the paper makes about the study in general: TRBV-TRBJ usage was similar between naive CXCR3-negative and CXCR3-positive cells from the same donor, while memory cells showed distinct patterns. TRB CDR3s from CXCR3-positive naive cells showed higher hydrophobicity (lower Kidera factor 4), lower energy, and higher strength and volume indices than CXCR3-negative naive cells. Comparably high repertoire diversity was found in both naive subsets, whereas much lower repertoire diversity was found in memory CD8+ T cells. Because surface CD5, which has been linked to self-reactivity in mice, was comparable between naive subsets, TCR interaction strength was also inferred from TRB CDR3 physicochemical properties. Freshly isolated PBMCs were used for most assays because CXCR3 expression partially decreased after cryopreservation.

Counted from cysteine to phenylalanine, this CDR3 has 13 amino acids. No coding sequence is recorded. CDR1 is given as DFQATT and CDR2 as SNEGSKA, both from the germline V gene (reference sequence). Sequenced: naive CXCR3+ CD8+ T cells from blood. The cell subset or site label, read with the paper, signifies: CD45RO-CCR7+CD27+CD95- naive CD8+ T cells expressing CXCR3 (TNR3+). The chain links TRBV20-1 with TRBJ1-1. The receptor was isolated from a human donor in good health. Some clones in this sample may be carry-over from other donors' samples. The CDR3 protein: CSASDGLGTEAFF.